This entry lists 20 T cell receptor beta chains sequenced from one sample in a study of early stage breast cancer tumors. The repertoire was sequenced with immunoSEQ multiplex PCR; TCRdb's copy has only in-frame clones and lacks some. Counted here are 51,000 or so clones, roughly 80% occurring once; the ten biggest clones make up approximately 1.4%. The sample consisted of blood. The receptor set was obtained from a person aged 45-65 years with breast cancer.

The chain employs TRBV6-6 and TRBJ2-1; D is unresolved. CDR1 MNHNY and CDR2 SVGAGI come from the germline V gene (reference sequence). With 4 bases removed from V and 0 bases from J, the gap between germline ends came to 13 bases. CDR3 length: 16 amino acids. In nucleotides, the CDR3 is TGTGCCAGCAGTTCCGGCAGGCCAAGCTCCTACAATGAGCAGTTCTTC. Protein sequence: CASSSGRPSSYNEQFF.

The chain joins TRBV10-1 to TRBJ2-7; D unresolved. This CDR3 contains 15 residues. CDR1 and CDR2 from the germline V gene are WNHNN and SYGVQD (reference sequence). Between the trimmed V and J ends, which lost 2 bases and 2 bases, there was a span of 13 bases. The CDR3 reads CASSEGANPPYEQYF. The CDR3 nucleotides read TGCGCCAGCAGTGAGGGAGCTAACCCCCCCTACGAGCAGTACTTC.

The rearrangement uses TRBV18 and TRBJ1-1; D gene ambiguous. Trimming stripped 2 bases from V and 0 bases from J, with 7 bases between. Germline CDR1 reads KGHSH; CDR2 reads LQKENI. The CDR3 runs to 14 residues. The CDR3 region has the DNA TGTGCCAGCTCACCAGAGAGTATGAACACTGAAGCTTTCTTT. Translated: CASSPESMNTEAFF.

The chain carries TRBV5-6 and TRBJ2-1; 8 bases are a match to TRBD2. CDR3 length: 17 amino acids. Per the germline V gene, CDR1 is SGHDT and CDR2 is YYEEEE. Trimming cost V 0 bases and J 4 bases; bases outside gene matches: 9. CDR3 in amino acids: CASSLDLAGGIYNEQFF. DNA for the CDR3: TGTGCCAGCAGCTTGGATCTGGCGGGAGGAATTTACAATGAGCAGTTCTTC. The full variable domain, completed using reference TRBV5-6 and TRBJ2-1, is DAGVTQSPTHLIKTRGQQVTLRCSPKSGHDTVSWYQQALGQGPQFIFQYYEEEERQRGNFPDRFSGHQFPNYSSELNVNALLLGDSALYLCASSLDLAGGIYNEQFFGPGTRLTVL.

The chain combines TRBV5-1 with TRBJ1-1, with D hard to call. The CDR3 consists of 13 residues. V lost 5 bases, J lost 3 bases, and 11 bases lay in between. In germline, CDR1 is SGHRS, CDR2 YFSETQ. CDR3 sequence reads: CASRYTGDTEAFF. DNA for the CDR3: TGCGCCAGCAGGTACACTGGGGACACTGAAGCTTTCTTT. Based on the CDR3 plus reference TRBV5-1 and TRBJ1-1, the full variable domain is KAGVTQTPRYLIKTRGQQVTLSCSPISGHRSVSWYQQTPGQGLQFLFEYFSETQRNKGNFPGRFSGRQFSNSRSEMNVSTLELGDSALYLCASRYTGDTEAFFGQGTRLTVV.

This clone was detected a few times. The rearrangement links TRBV14 to TRBJ1-2; D call uncertain. Germline assignment: CDR1 SGHDN and CDR2 FVKESK. The ends were cut back, 3 bases at V and 8 bases at J, with 13 bases in the middle. The CDR3 length is 13 residues. CDR3 sequence: CASSHPGVGGYTF. CDR3 DNA: TGTGCCAGCAGCCATCCGGGTGTCGGAGGCTACACCTTC. The variable domain in full, with the rest retrieved from reference TRBV14 and TRBJ1-2, is EAGVTQFPSHSVIEKGQTVTLRCDPISGHDNLYWYRRVMGKEIKFLLHFVKESKQDESGMPNNRFLAERTGGTYSTLKVQPAELEDSGVYFCASSHPGVGGYTFGSGTRLTVV.

V usage is TRBV27 and J usage is TRBJ2-7, with 7 bases that match TRBD2. CDR3 length equals 14 residues. In germline, CDR1 is MNHEY, CDR2 SMNVEV (reference sequence). V gave up 8 bases and J gave up 1 base; unmatched junction bases: 8. The CDR3 nucleotides read TGTGCCAGCTCACAAAGGGAGGGATCCTACGAGCAGTACTTC. It encodes CASSQREGSYEQYF.

J is TRBJ1-3 and V is TRBV2; 8 bases align to TRBD1. Unmatched junction bases numbered 11, after V lost 5 bases and J lost 2 bases. CDR3 length: 17 residues. Germline CDR1 and CDR2: SNHLY and FYNNEI. CDR3 nucleotides: TGTGCCAGCAGTAGAATCCGGGACAGGAACGCTGGAAACACCATATATTTT. Amino acids: CASSRIRDRNAGNTIYF.

V gene TRBV7-9 combines with J gene TRBJ2-2, with D tentatively TRBD2 (6 bases). Trimming removed 4 bases from V and 6 bases from J, with 12 bases in between. Germline-derived CDR1 and CDR2 are SEHNR and FQNEAQ (reference sequence). This CDR3 has 14 amino acids. CDR3 coding DNA: TGTGCCAGCAGCTCAAGTGGCGGGGCCGGGGAGCTGTTTTTT. Its translation: CASSSSGGAGELFF.

This clone was seen once. V gene TRBV4-1 combines with J gene TRBJ2-7, with D possibly being TRBD1 (6 bases). V shed 4 bases and J shed 6 bases, with 7 bases lying between them. The germline V gene has CDR1 MGHRA and CDR2 YSYEKL. The CDR3 has 11 amino acids. CDR3 residues: CASSPGVEQYF. CDR3 coding DNA: TGCGCCAGCAGCCCAGGGGTCGAGCAGTACTTC.

This chain links TRBV5-1 with TRBJ2-3, with a weak D call TRBD1 (6 bases). The CDR3 has 15 amino acids. From germline, CDR1 is SGHRS and CDR2 YFSETQ. V was trimmed by 4 bases and J by 3 bases, leaving 15 bases between them. The CDR3 loop reads CASSQAGVVTDTQYF. CDR3 bases: TGCGCCAGCAGCCAGGCAGGGGTCGTAACAGATACGCAGTATTTT.

The genes are TRBV7-6 and TRBJ2-2, with 7 bases identical to TRBD2. This CDR3 is 15 amino acids long. Germline lookup yields CDR1 SGHVS and CDR2 FNYEAQ. V shed 5 bases, J shed 4 bases, and the junction held 7 bases outside the gene matches. CDR3 sequence: CASSPGLPITGELFF. The CDR3 coding sequence is TGTGCCAGCAGCCCGGGACTACCGATCACCGGGGAGCTGTTTTTT.

The chain recombines TRBV9 with TRBJ2-5, with 7 bases aligning to TRBD2. With 2 bases clipped from V and 3 bases from J, the junction kept 7 bases outside the gene matches. Germline V gene sequence: CDR1 SGDLS, CDR2 YYNGEE. The CDR3 is 15 amino acids. Here the CDR3 DNA reads TGTGCCAGCAGCGTTACCGGGACTAAGAAAGAGACCCAGTACTTC. Translating gives CASSVTGTKKETQYF.

The V gene is TRBV18, the J gene TRBJ1-5, with 8 bases fitting TRBD1. Losses at the gene ends were 3 bases for V and 3 bases for J; bases not matched to a gene: 7. Looked up from germline, CDR1 is KGHSH and CDR2 is LQKENI. The CDR3 loop spans 16 amino acids. The CDR3 sequence: CASSPGTGANNQPQHF. DNA of the CDR3: TGTGCCAGCTCACCGGGGACAGGCGCTAACAATCAGCCCCAGCATTTT.

The chain combines TRBV11-2 with TRBJ2-1, with 10 nucleotides matching TRBD2. With V trimmed by 1 base and J by 6 bases, 6 bases remained unmatched. This CDR3 has 16 residues. CDR1 is SGHAT, CDR2 FQNNGV, per germline. The CDR3 sequence: CASSLALAGVRNEQFF. The CDR3 bases are TGTGCCAGCAGCTTAGCCCTAGCGGGAGTTCGCAATGAGCAGTTCTTC.

The chain couples TRBV7-8 to TRBJ2-7, with TRBD1 matching 10 bases. The V segment lost 6 bases and the J segment 2 bases; nucleotides outside the gene matches: 7. Germline V gene data show CDR1 as SGHVS and CDR2 as FQNEAQ. This CDR3 is built from 15 residues. The CDR3 region is CASRSGTGATYEQYF. For the CDR3, the DNA is TGTGCCAGCAGATCCGGGACAGGGGCTACCTACGAGCAGTACTTC.

The chain links TRBV6-5 to TRBJ1-1; tentative D call: TRBD1 (5 bases). The germline V gene encodes CDR1 MNHEY and CDR2 SVGAGI. The CDR3 extends over 15 amino acids. V lost 6 bases and J 6 bases, leaving 20 bases between the germline ends. The CDR3 DNA follows: TGTGCCAGCAGGCCGGGAGTGGGGGGAGTCTCTGAAGCTTTCTTT. Its translation: CASRPGVGGVSEAFF.

The gene calls are TRBV11-2 and TRBJ2-3; a possible D gene is TRBD1 (6 bases). The germline V and J ends were trimmed by 1 base and 0 bases, with 17 bases remaining between them. The CDR3 runs to 18 residues. Looked up from germline, CDR1 is SGHAT and CDR2 is FQNNGV. DNA for the CDR3: TGTGCCAGCAGCTTAGCCCCCATTCCAGGGGAGAGCACAGATACGCAGTATTTT. Residues: CASSLAPIPGESTDTQYF.

The chain links TRBV7-2 to TRBJ1-1; weak D call: TRBD1 (6 bases). Germline CDR1 is SGHTA and CDR2 is FQGNSA. The CDR3 length is 14 residues. V lost 5 bases to trimming and J lost 4 bases, with 14 bases between them. CDR3 sequence (DNA): TGTGCCAGCAGCAGACAGGCGCTTAGCACTGAAGCTTTCTTT. This gives the protein CASSRQALSTEAFF.

Details on this clone: An end of the junction does not agree with germline; a read error may underlie this. The rearrangement joins TRBV19 to TRBJ1-4; the D is unclear. Germline-derived CDR1 and CDR2 are LNHDA and SQIVND (reference sequence). The CDR3 spans 14 residues. The CDR3 here is CAGRRDSTNEKLFF. CDR3 bases: TGTGCCGGTAGGAGGGATTCCACTAATGAAAAACTGTTTTTT.